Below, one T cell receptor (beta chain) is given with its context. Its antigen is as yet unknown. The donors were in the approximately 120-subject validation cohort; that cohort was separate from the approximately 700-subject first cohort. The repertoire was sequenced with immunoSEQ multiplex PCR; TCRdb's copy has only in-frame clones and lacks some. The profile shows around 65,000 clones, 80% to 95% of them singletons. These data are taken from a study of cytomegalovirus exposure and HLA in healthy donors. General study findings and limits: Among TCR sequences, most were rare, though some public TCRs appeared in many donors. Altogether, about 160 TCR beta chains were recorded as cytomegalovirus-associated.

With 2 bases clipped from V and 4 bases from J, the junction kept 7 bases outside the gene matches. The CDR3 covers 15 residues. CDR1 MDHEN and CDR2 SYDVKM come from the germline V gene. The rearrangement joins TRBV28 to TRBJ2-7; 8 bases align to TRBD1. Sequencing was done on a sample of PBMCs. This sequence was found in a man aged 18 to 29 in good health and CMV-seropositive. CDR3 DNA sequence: TGTGCCAGCAGTTTAACAGGGGGTGGTAGGTACGAGCAGTACTTC. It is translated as CASSLTGGGRYEQYF.